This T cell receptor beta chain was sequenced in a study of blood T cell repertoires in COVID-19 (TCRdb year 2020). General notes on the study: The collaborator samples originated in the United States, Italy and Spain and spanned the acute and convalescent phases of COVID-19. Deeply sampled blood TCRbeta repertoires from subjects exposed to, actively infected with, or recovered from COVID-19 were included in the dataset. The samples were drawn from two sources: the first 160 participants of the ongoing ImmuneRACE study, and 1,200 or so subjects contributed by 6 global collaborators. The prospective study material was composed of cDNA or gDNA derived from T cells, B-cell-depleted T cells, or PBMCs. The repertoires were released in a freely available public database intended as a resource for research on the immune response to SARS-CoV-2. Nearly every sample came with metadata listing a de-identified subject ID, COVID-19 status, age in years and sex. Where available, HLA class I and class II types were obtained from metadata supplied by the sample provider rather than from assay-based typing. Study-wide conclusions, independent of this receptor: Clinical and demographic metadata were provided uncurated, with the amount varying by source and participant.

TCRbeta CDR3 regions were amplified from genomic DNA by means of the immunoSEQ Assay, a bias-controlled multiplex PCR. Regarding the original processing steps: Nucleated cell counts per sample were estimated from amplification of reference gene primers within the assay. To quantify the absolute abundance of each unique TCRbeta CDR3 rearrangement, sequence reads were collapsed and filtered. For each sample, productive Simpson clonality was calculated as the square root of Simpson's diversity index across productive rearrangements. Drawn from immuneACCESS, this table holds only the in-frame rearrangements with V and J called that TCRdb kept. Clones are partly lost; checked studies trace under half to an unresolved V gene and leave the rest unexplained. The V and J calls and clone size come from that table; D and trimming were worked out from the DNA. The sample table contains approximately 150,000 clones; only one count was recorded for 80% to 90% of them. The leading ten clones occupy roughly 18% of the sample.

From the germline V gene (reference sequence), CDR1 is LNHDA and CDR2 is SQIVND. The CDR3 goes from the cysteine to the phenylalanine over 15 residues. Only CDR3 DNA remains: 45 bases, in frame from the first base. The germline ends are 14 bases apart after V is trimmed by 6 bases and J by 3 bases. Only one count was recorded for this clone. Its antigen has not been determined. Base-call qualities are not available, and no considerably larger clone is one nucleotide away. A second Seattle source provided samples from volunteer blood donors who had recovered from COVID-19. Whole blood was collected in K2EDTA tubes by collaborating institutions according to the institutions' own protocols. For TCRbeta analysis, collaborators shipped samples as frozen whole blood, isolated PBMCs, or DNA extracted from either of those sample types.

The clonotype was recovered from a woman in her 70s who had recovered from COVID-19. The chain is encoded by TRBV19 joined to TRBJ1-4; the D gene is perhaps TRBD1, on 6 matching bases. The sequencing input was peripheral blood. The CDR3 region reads CASSPPGQPNEKLFF. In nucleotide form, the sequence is TGTGCCAGTAGCCCCCCAGGACAGCCTAATGAAAAACTGTTTTTT.